The present T cell receptor (beta chain) was sequenced within a study of T cell changes during pregnancy in multiple sclerosis. Assay: immunoSEQ multiplex PCR; the TCRdb copy retains only in-frame clones and omits some. The table shows roughly 42,000 clones, with roughly nine tenths occurring only once. The CDR3 loop spans 14 amino acids. Germline assignment: CDR1 SGHTS and CDR2 YDEGEE. V lost 0 bases to trimming and J lost 9 bases, with 13 bases between them. The rearrangement uses TRBV5-8 and TRBJ1-5; a weak D match, TRBD1 (6 bases). The clonotype originates from a female donor with multiple sclerosis, enrolled in a pregnancy study. Sequenced here: CD4+ T cells from peripheral blood mononuclear cells, sampled before pregnancy. The CDR3 region has the DNA TGTGCCAGCAGCTTGGGGACAGTCCTTACGCCCCAGCATTTT. Its translation is CASSLGTVLTPQHF.